This T cell receptor beta chain appears in the sequencing data of a study of blood T cell repertoires in COVID-19. On the study more broadly: T cells, B-cell-depleted T cells, or PBMCs supplied cDNA or gDNA.

There are 14 residues in the CDR3. The trim removed 6 bases at V and 4 bases at J, leaving 3 bases unmatched. Looked up from germline, CDR1 is SEHNR and CDR2 is FQNEAQ (reference sequence). Original data processing: Reference gene primers were amplified, and this amplification served to estimate nucleated cell counts. Profiled with immunoSEQ multiplex PCR; TCRdb holds only in-frame clones, not every one. D and trimming come from the DNA, and the V and J calls and clone size come from that table. This table has about 140,000 clones, 80% appearing once. The chain combines TRBV7-9 with TRBJ2-7; TRBD2 aligns across 13 bases. The sample comprised peripheral blood. This sequence was found in a man between 65 and 85 years old who had recovered from COVID-19. CDR3 coding DNA: TGTGCCAGCAGGGGACTAGCGGGAAAGTACGAGCAGTACTTC. Protein sequence: CASRGLAGKYEQYF.